The T cell receptor beta chain described here comes from a study of shared clonotypes between healthy human individuals. For the study at large: Donors consisted of a couple of women and three men between 18 and 49. Per donor, three plates held CD4 naive cells, three held CD4 memory, two held CD8 naive and one held CD8 memory. Study conclusions and caveats: Sequencing depth was a factor that was expected to affect clonotype sharing among donors.

The germline V gene encodes CDR1 LGHNA and CDR2 YNFKEQ. V lost 5 bases to trimming and J lost 0 bases; unmatched junction nucleotides: 11. The CDR3 spans 17 residues. Turning to this clone: Its antigen is still unknown.

Method: immunoSEQ multiplex PCR; TCRdb's copy keeps in-frame clones and lacks some. This sample carries about 1.4 million clones, roughly 96% of them seen once, and the ten largest clones take roughly 1.1%. The origin of this receptor is a man under 40 in good health. Sequenced: naive CD4+ T cells sorted from blood. Subset reported: CD45RA+ positively selected. The chain couples TRBV4-2 to TRBJ2-5; 8 bases align to TRBD2. The CDR3 sequence is CASSAAWGTSYQETQYF. The DNA of the CDR3 is TGTGCCAGCAGCGCCGCGTGGGGGACTAGTTACCAAGAGACCCAGTACTTC.